The 26 T cell receptor beta chains given below trace back to one sample, sequenced in a study of CD8 T cells in ankylosing spondylitis. MiXCR, applied by TCRdb to the 5' RACE reads, yields one record per CDR3 protein. The data contain some 200,000 distinct CDR3 sequences, roughly 20% of them singletons. Material: blood, either unsorted or a sorted T cell fraction (not recorded which). Receptors were obtained from a male donor aged 10 to 35 with ankylosing spondylitis or in good health (not recorded which).

The sample holds many counts of this clonotype. J is TRBJ2-7 and V is TRBV27, with D possibly called TRBD1 or TRBD2 (5 bases each). V shed 6 bases and J shed 2 bases, with 11 bases lying between them. The CDR3 has 13 residues. The germline gives CDR1 MNHEY, CDR2 SMNVEV (reference sequence). The CDR3 reads CASRGTSTYEQYF. CDR3 coding DNA: TGTGCCAGCAGGGGGACCTCCACCTACGAGCAGTACTTC.

This chain connects TRBV20-1 to TRBJ2-1, with D hard to call. This CDR3 is 13 amino acids long. Trimming shortened V by 5 bases and J by 6 bases, and 14 bases separated the two germline ends. Germline-derived CDR1 and CDR2 are DFQATT and SNEGSKA (reference sequence). The CDR3 DNA reads as TGCAGTGCTCCTAAGACGAGCAGCAATGAGCAGTTCTTC. This sequence encodes CSAPKTSSNEQFF.

This clonotype occurred many times. V gene TRBV5-6 combines with J gene TRBJ2-1, with unresolved D. V lost 3 bases and J 4 bases, leaving 14 bases between the germline ends. CDR1 is SGHDT, CDR2 YYEEEE, per germline. The length of the CDR3 is 15 residues. The CDR3 here is CASSSRPKLYNEQFF. In DNA form, the CDR3 reads TGTGCCAGCAGCTCCCGGCCGAAGCTATACAATGAGCAGTTCTTC. The whole variable domain, filled in from reference TRBV5-6 and TRBJ2-1, reads DAGVTQSPTHLIKTRGQQVTLRCSPKSGHDTVSWYQQALGQGPQFIFQYYEEEERQRGNFPDRFSGHQFPNYSSELNVNALLLGDSALYLCASSSRPKLYNEQFFGPGTRLTVL.

This clonotype was seen repeatedly, ten times or more. CDR3: CASSLWTSGGIKNIQYF. The CDR3 region has the DNA TGTGCCAGCAGCTTATGGACTAGCGGGGGGATCAAAAACATTCAGTACTTC. The chain uses TRBV7-9 and TRBJ2-4, with 14 bases that match TRBD2. Germline V CDR1 and CDR2: SEHNR, FQNEAQ (reference sequence). Trimming took 2 bases from V and 3 from J; bases not matched to a gene: 3. The CDR3 covers 17 residues.

This clonotype was detected ten times or more. The chain links TRBV7-6 to TRBJ2-5; the match to TRBD1 covers 7 bases. Germline V gene data show CDR1 as SGHVS and CDR2 as FNYEAQ. The V and J ends lost 4 bases and 4 bases, in that order; junction bases with no gene match: 6. CDR3 size: 14 residues. CDR3 DNA: TGTGCCAGCAGCTACCAATCAGGGGGAGAGACCCAGTACTTC. Its translation: CASSYQSGGETQYF.

This clonotype was seen repeatedly, ten times or more. The CDR3 nucleotides read TGCGCCAGCAGCCCCGGGACTAGCGGGAGTTCCTACGAGCAGTACGTC. The encoded protein is CASSPGTSGSSYEQYV. The rearrangement joins TRBV10-2 to TRBJ2-7; 14 nucleotides line up with TRBD2. J gave up 1 base and V 6 bases, and 5 bases lay outside the gene matches. The CDR3 extends over 16 amino acids. The germline V gene encodes CDR1 WSHSY and CDR2 SAAADI.

In this sample, this clonotype turned up a few times. The V gene is TRBV20-1, the J gene TRBJ2-5; D remains unclear. The germline V and J ends were trimmed by 4 bases and 2 bases, with 11 bases remaining between them. This CDR3 has 13 residues. From germline, CDR1 is DFQATT and CDR2 SNEGSKA (reference sequence). CDR3 bases: TGCAGTGCTACGAAAACAGTTCAAGAGACCCAGTACTTC. It codes for CSATKTVQETQYF.

This rearrangement joins TRBV24-1 to TRBJ2-5, with TRBD1 identical over 7 bases. Germline V lookup: CDR1 KGHDR, CDR2 SFDVKD. CDR3 length equals 14 residues. The ends lost 4 bases at V and 1 base at J; junction bases unmatched: 2. The CDR3 spells CATSEQGPQETQYF. CDR3 coding DNA: TGTGCCACCAGTGAACAGGGGCCCCAAGAGACCCAGTACTTC.

This clonotype was recorded at least ten times. This sequence joins TRBV20-1 and TRBJ2-7, with D uncertain. The CDR3 is 13 amino acids. V lost 7 bases, J lost 6 bases, and 19 bases lay in between. Germline V gene data show CDR1 as DFQATT and CDR2 as SNEGSKA (reference sequence). CDR3 DNA sequence: TGCAGTGTTCCACCGGGCCCTGTACGCGAGCAGTACTTC. Translating gives CSVPPGPVREQYF.

The table lists this clonotype with many counts. The DNA for the CDR3 is TGTGCCAGCAGTCGGTGGGGCGCAGGGACTGAAGCTTTCTTT. Encoded protein: CASSRWGAGTEAFF. The chain joins TRBV3-1 to TRBJ1-1; D is perhaps TRBD1 (5 bases). The CDR3 runs 14 residues. CDR1 LGHDT and CDR2 YNNKEL come from the germline V gene (reference sequence). V gave up 6 bases and J gave up 5 bases, with 16 bases separating them.

This clonotype was seen only a few times. CDR3 bases: TGTGCCAGCAGTGCAAGCGGGACTACCACAGATACGCAGTATTTT. It is translated as CASSASGTTTDTQYF. This chain uses TRBV12-3 or TRBV12-4 with TRBJ2-3; 7 bases match TRBD2. Trimming removed 5 bases from V and 2 bases from J; junction bases left unmatched: 7. The CDR3 is 15 amino acids.

CDR3 residues: CASSLAGRDGAPYEQYV. DNA of the CDR3: TGTGCCAGCAGCTTAGCAGGCCGGGACGGTGCACCCTACGAGCAGTACGTC. This chain connects TRBV7-6 to TRBJ2-7; tentatively, D is TRBD1 or TRBD2 (5 bases each). Germline V gene lookup returns CDR1 SGHVS and CDR2 FNYEAQ. CDR3 size: 17 residues. The germline V and J ends were trimmed by 0 bases and 2 bases, with 17 bases remaining between them.

At least ten counts were recorded for this clonotype. The chain joins TRBV20-1 to TRBJ2-1, with D possibly TRBD2 on 5 matching bases. The V end lost 1 base, the J end lost 5 bases, and 9 bases lay between the germline ends. Germline CDR1 is DFQATT and CDR2 is SNEGSKA (reference sequence). The CDR3 runs 13 residues. The CDR3, as DNA: TGCAGTGCTAGAGGGACTGCTGACAATGAGCAGTTCTTC. It encodes CSARGTADNEQFF.

This clonotype was picked up many times. The chain carries TRBV18 and TRBJ2-1; 12 positions agree with TRBD2. The CDR3 runs 17 residues. Germline CDR1 KGHSH, CDR2 LQKENI. With 3 bases clipped from V and 7 bases from J, the junction kept 10 bases outside the gene matches. This CDR3 is CASSPKTSGSINNEQFF. DNA for the CDR3: TGTGCCAGCTCACCGAAGACTAGCGGGAGTATTAATAATGAGCAGTTCTTC.

This clonotype has ten or more counts. The V call is TRBV3-1, the J call TRBJ2-3; TRBD1 matches 8 bases. V was pared by 2 bases and J by 5 bases, with 6 bases of the junction left unmatched. CDR3 size: 15 residues. Germline V CDR1 and CDR2: LGHDT, YNNKEL (reference sequence). The CDR3 sequence is CASSQTQGDRDTQYF. CDR3 DNA sequence: TGTGCCAGCAGCCAAACACAGGGGGACAGAGATACGCAGTATTTT.

This clonotype was observed at least ten times. V usage is TRBV13 and J usage is TRBJ2-1; 7 bases map to TRBD2. Germline CDR1 and CDR2: PRHDT and FYEKMQ (reference sequence). Trimming at V came to 3 bases and at J to 3 bases, leaving 8 bases not matched to a gene. The CDR3 extends over 16 amino acids. This chain's CDR3 is CASSFRRDYYYNEQFF. The DNA of the CDR3 is TGTGCCAGCAGCTTCCGCCGGGACTACTACTACAATGAGCAGTTCTTC. The variable domain in full, completed from reference TRBV13 and TRBJ2-1, reads AAGVIQSPRHLIKEKRETATLKCYPIPRHDTVYWYQQGPGQDPQFLISFYEKMQSDKGSIPDRFSAQQFSDYHSELNMSSLELGDSALYFCASSFRRDYYYNEQFFGPGTRLTVL.

The chain uses TRBV27 and TRBJ1-1; D ambiguous. In germline, CDR1 is MNHEY, CDR2 SMNVEV (reference sequence). The CDR3 loop spans 14 amino acids. The ends were cut back, 3 bases at V and 5 bases at J, with 13 bases in the middle. Here the CDR3 DNA reads TGTGCCAGCAGTTTGTCAGGTTGGGTGACTGAAGCTTTCTTT. Residues: CASSLSGWVTEAFF.

This clonotype was observed many times. The gene calls are TRBV3-1 and TRBJ2-5; 12 bases match TRBD2. The CDR3 length is 16 residues. J lost 4 bases, V lost 3 bases, and 6 bases had no gene match. Germline V gene sequence: CDR1 LGHDT, CDR2 YNNKEL (reference sequence). The chain's CDR3 is CASSQELAGGRETQYF. The CDR3 DNA is TGTGCCAGCAGCCAGGAACTAGCGGGAGGTAGAGAGACCCAGTACTTC.

This clonotype was picked up many times. The chain is built from TRBV2 and TRBJ1-6, with 10 bases identical to TRBD1. Trimming cost V 7 bases and J 7 bases; bases outside gene matches: 7. This CDR3 spans 15 amino acids. Germline V gene data show CDR1 as SNHLY and CDR2 as FYNNEI. CDR3 bases: TGTGCCAGCATACCCCGGACAGGGGGGAATTCACCCCTCCACTTT. Encoded protein: CASIPRTGGNSPLHF.

The table lists this clonotype with many counts. The gene calls are TRBV20-1 and TRBJ2-7; a possible D gene is TRBD2 (6 bases). V gave up 8 bases and J gave up 2 bases, with 16 bases separating them. The CDR3 totals 13 residues. In germline, CDR1 is DFQATT, CDR2 SNEGSKA (reference sequence). The CDR3 reads CSRWGERPYEQYF. CDR3 nucleotide sequence: TGCAGTCGGTGGGGGGAGAGGCCCTACGAGCAGTACTTC.

The chain combines TRBV11-2 with TRBJ2-1; the match to TRBD1 covers 7 bases. V gave up 3 bases and J gave up 4 bases; unmatched junction bases: 6. The CDR3 loop spans 15 amino acids. Germline CDR1 SGHAT, CDR2 FQNNGV. CDR3 loop: CASSFSRGKYNEQFF. In nucleotides, the CDR3 is TGTGCCAGCAGCTTCAGCAGGGGGAAATACAATGAGCAGTTCTTC. Full variable domain (rest looked up from reference TRBV11-2 and TRBJ2-1): EAGVAQSPRYKIIEKRQSVAFWCNPISGHATLYWYQQILGQGPKLLIQFQNNGVVDDSQLPKDRFSAERLKGVDSTLKIQPAKLEDSAVYLCASSFSRGKYNEQFFGPGTRLTVL.

The chain's CDR3 is CSVAGLSHTGELFF. The CDR3 nucleotides are TGCAGCGTTGCGGGACTTAGCCACACCGGGGAGCTGTTTTTT. The V call is TRBV29-1, the J call TRBJ2-2; a possible D gene is TRBD2 (6 bases). V lost 4 bases and J lost 3, with 12 bases in between. CDR3 length equals 14 residues. Germline CDR1 is SQVTM and CDR2 is ANQGSEA.

This clonotype showed up many times. The chain links TRBV5-1 to TRBJ2-5; 13 nucleotides agree with TRBD2. The CDR3 is 17 amino acids. Germline lookup yields CDR1 SGHRS and CDR2 YFSETQ. J was trimmed by 3 bases and V by 0 bases; bases with no gene match: 5. CDR3 nucleotides: TGCGCCAGCAGCTTGGGGCCGGGACTAGCGGGAAAAGAGACCCAGTACTTC. This encodes CASSLGPGLAGKETQYF.

The genes are TRBV6-5 and TRBJ2-1; possible D gene TRBD2, 5 bases. From germline, CDR1 is MNHEY and CDR2 SVGAGI. Between the trimmed V and J ends, which lost 2 bases and 8 bases, there was a span of 13 bases. CDR3 size: 14 residues. The DNA of the CDR3 is TGTGCCAGCAGTTACCTCGGGGTAATGGATGAGCAGTTCTTC. Translation: CASSYLGVMDEQFF.

This clonotype was picked up many times. This chain joins TRBV5-1 and TRBJ2-2; no reliable D call. V shed 0 bases and J shed 1 base, with 7 bases lying between them. Germline values: CDR1 SGHRS, CDR2 YFSETQ. The length of the CDR3 is 15 residues. The CDR3 DNA sequence: TGCGCCAGCAGCTTGGTAGTAGGGAACACCGGGGAGCTGTTTTTT. Translation gives CASSLVVGNTGELFF. Complete variable domain (other parts from reference TRBV5-1 and TRBJ2-2): KAGVTQTPRYLIKTRGQQVTLSCSPISGHRSVSWYQQTPGQGLQFLFEYFSETQRNKGNFPGRFSGRQFSNSRSEMNVSTLELGDSALYLCASSLVVGNTGELFFGEGSRLTVL.

This clonotype has a count of ten or more. In nucleotides, the CDR3 is TGCGCCAGCAGCTTTAGGGCGGGAGGGCCGTACGAGCAGTACTTC. This gives the protein CASSFRAGGPYEQYF. The chain joins TRBV5-1 to TRBJ2-7; the match to TRBD2 covers 9 bases. Germline CDR1 SGHRS, CDR2 YFSETQ. The V gene end was trimmed by 2 bases and the J gene end by 4 bases; junction bases not matched to a gene: 7. CDR3 size: 15 residues.